This T cell receptor (beta chain) originates from a study of cytomegalovirus exposure and HLA in healthy donors. Broader study findings: Generally TCR sequences proved uncommon, though certain public TCRs appeared in numerous donors. Most of the TCR beta V segments (in an earlier analysis) were productive either about 87% or about 30% of the time. The sole available immune exposure information was CMV serostatus.

V was shortened by 5 bases and J by 1 base, with 15 bases between the two germline ends. There are 15 residues in the CDR3. Germline V CDR1 and CDR2: SGHTA, FQGNSA. All donors participated as healthy donors of bone marrow. Use of 60 Vbeta and 13 Jbeta primers characterized the PCR. Produced via immunoSEQ multiplex PCR; TCRdb's table is partial and in-frame only. This repertoire shows some 120,000 clones, roughly 80% found once; its top ten account for roughly 3%. This clone was found a few times. Its antigen is still unknown. The V call is TRBV7-2, the J call TRBJ2-7; a possible D gene is TRBD2 (5 bases). The sequence was obtained from a male donor in good health and CMV-seronegative. The sequenced material came from PBMCs. CDR3 region: CASSPWRLPSYEQYF. Here the CDR3 DNA reads TGTGCCAGCAGCCCCTGGAGGCTACCATCCTACGAGCAGTACTTC.